Following are 11 T cell receptor beta chains from one sample sequenced in a study of blood T cell repertoires in COVID-19. Only in-frame clones appear in the TCRdb table, and some are missing; sequencing was by immunoSEQ multiplex PCR. The sample includes about 130,000 clones, roughly 90% of them seen just once. The specimen was peripheral blood. These receptors came from a man between 65 and 79 years old with active COVID-19.

The chain carries TRBV27 and TRBJ2-2; weak D call: TRBD2 (7 bases). The germline V and J ends were trimmed by 2 bases and 4 bases, with 11 bases remaining between them. CDR1 is MNHEY and CDR2 is SMNVEV in the germline V gene (reference sequence). This CDR3 spans 15 amino acids. DNA for the CDR3: TGTGCCAGCAGTTTAGGGGGGGCTGTCACCGGGGAGCTGTTTTTT. Its translation is CASSLGGAVTGELFF.

The genes are TRBV18 and TRBJ2-3; D is uncertain. Germline V gene sequence: CDR1 KGHSH, CDR2 LQKENI. The CDR3 length is 12 residues. V was shortened by 4 bases and J by 9 bases, with 11 bases between the two germline ends. The CDR3 here is CASSLDTGTQYF. The CDR3 DNA sequence: TGTGCCAGCTCACTAGACACTGGAACGCAGTATTTT.

Here the CDR3 reads CASSLASGEYYEQYF. The CDR3, as DNA: TGTGCCAGCAGCTTAGCCAGCGGAGAATATTACGAGCAGTACTTC. The rearrangement uses TRBV11-3 and TRBJ2-7; possibly TRBD2 for D (5 bases). This CDR3 is built from 15 residues. Trimming stripped 1 base from V and 4 bases from J, with 14 bases between. Germline V CDR1 and CDR2: SGHNT, YENEEA.

The rearrangement joins TRBV5-4 to TRBJ2-7, with 12 nucleotides matching TRBD2. Germline loops: CDR1 SGHNT, CDR2 YYREEE (reference sequence). The CDR3 length is 18 residues. V trimming: 4 bases; J trimming: 7 bases; junction bases outside the gene matches: 18. The CDR3 nucleotides read TGTGCCAGCAGCGCGGGGAGGACTAGCGGGACCCAGCTTCTTGAGCAGTACTTC. Amino acids: CASSAGRTSGTQLLEQYF.

The chain combines TRBV12-3 or TRBV12-4 with TRBJ1-1; 9 nucleotides match TRBD1. Trimming took 6 bases from V and 6 from J; bases not matched to a gene: 5. This CDR3 region has 13 residues. As DNA, the CDR3 is TGTGCCAGCAGCCTGGGACAGGGAGCTGAAGCTTTCTTT. As protein: CASSLGQGAEAFF.

The rearrangement joins TRBV9 to TRBJ2-1, with 7 bases that match TRBD2. Germline CDR1 SGDLS, CDR2 YYNGEE. The CDR3 is made up of 14 amino acids. V was clipped by 3 bases and J by 10 bases; unmatched bases: 10. CDR3 in amino acids: CASSGLAVQGEQFF. The CDR3 DNA reads TGTGCCAGCAGCGGTCTAGCGGTCCAAGGAGAGCAGTTCTTC.

In its sample, this clone was seen a few times. The DNA of the CDR3 is TGTGCCAGCAGCCCCAGGGCAGGGGGAATCTACGAGCAGTACTTC. Protein: CASSPRAGGIYEQYF. The rearrangement uses TRBV16 and TRBJ2-7; 7 nucleotides match TRBD1. The CDR3 spans 15 residues. Germline V CDR1 and CDR2: KGHSY, FQNENV. The J segment lost 3 bases and the V segment lost 4 bases, leaving 9 bases of the junction unmatched.

CDR3 residues: CASSPDRGETQYF. The CDR3 DNA reads as TGTGCCAGCAGCCCGGACAGGGGAGAGACCCAGTACTTC. The gene calls are TRBV11-2 and TRBJ2-5, with 9 bases matching TRBD1. Germline-derived CDR1 and CDR2 are SGHAT and FQNNGV. CDR3 length: 13 residues. V gave up 5 bases and J gave up 4 bases; unmatched junction bases: 2. The full variable domain, its missing parts supplied by reference TRBV11-2 and TRBJ2-5, is EAGVAQSPRYKIIEKRQSVAFWCNPISGHATLYWYQQILGQGPKLLIQFQNNGVVDDSQLPKDRFSAERLKGVDSTLKIQPAKLEDSAVYLCASSPDRGETQYFGPGTRLLVL.

The V gene is TRBV9, the J gene TRBJ1-4; 11 nucleotides agree with TRBD1. Germline loops: CDR1 SGDLS, CDR2 YYNGEE. The V gene end was trimmed by 4 bases and the J gene end by 8 bases; junction bases not matched to a gene: 7. The CDR3 is made up of 15 amino acids. The CDR3, as DNA: TGTGCCAGCAGCCGCGGACAGGGGGCACAGGAAAAACTGTTTTTT. It specifies CASSRGQGAQEKLFF. Variable domain in full (rest from reference TRBV9 and TRBJ1-4): DSGVTQTPKHLITATGQRVTLRCSPRSGDLSVYWYQQSLDQGLQFLIQYYNGEERAKGNILERFSAQQFPDLHSELNLSSLELGDSALYFCASSRGQGAQEKLFFGSGTQLSVL.

CDR3 sequence reads: CASSHGLAKGNTIYF. In nucleotides, the CDR3 is TGTGCCAGCAGCCATGGCCTTGCAAAAGGAAACACCATATATTTT. The J gene is TRBJ1-3, the V gene TRBV3-1 (or the pseudogene TRBV3-2); D call uncertain. CDR1 is LGHDT, CDR2 YNNKEL, per germline (reference sequence). V lost 3 bases and J 4 bases, leaving 13 bases between the germline ends. This CDR3 region has 15 residues.

The gene calls are TRBV6-6 and TRBJ1-2; D is undetermined. The germline CDR1 and CDR2 sequences are MNHNY and SVGAGI (reference sequence). Between the trimmed V and J ends, which lost 0 bases and 5 bases, there was a span of 10 bases. The CDR3 contains 14 residues. The CDR3 DNA follows: TGTGCCAGCAGTTACTCCTCCCTCCCTTATGGCTACACCTTC. Encoded protein: CASSYSSLPYGYTF.